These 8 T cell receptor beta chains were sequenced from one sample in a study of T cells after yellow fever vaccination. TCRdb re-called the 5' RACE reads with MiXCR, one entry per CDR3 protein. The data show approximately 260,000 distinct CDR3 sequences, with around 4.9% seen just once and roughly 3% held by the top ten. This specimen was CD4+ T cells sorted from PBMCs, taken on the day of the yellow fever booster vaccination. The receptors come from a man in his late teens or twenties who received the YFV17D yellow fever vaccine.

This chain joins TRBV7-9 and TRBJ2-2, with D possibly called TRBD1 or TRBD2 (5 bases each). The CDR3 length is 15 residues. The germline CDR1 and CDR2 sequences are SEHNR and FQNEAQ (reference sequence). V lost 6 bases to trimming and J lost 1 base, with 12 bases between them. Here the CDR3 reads CASRRDLGNTGELFF. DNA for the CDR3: TGTGCCAGCAGGAGGGACCTGGGGAACACCGGGGAGCTGTTTTTT. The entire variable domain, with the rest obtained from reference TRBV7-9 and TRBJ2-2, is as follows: DTGVSQNPRHKITKRGQNVTFRCDPISEHNRLYWYRQTLGQGPEFLTYFQNEAQLEKSRLLSDRFSAERPKGSFSTLEIQRTEQGDSAMYLCASRRDLGNTGELFFGEGSRLTVL.

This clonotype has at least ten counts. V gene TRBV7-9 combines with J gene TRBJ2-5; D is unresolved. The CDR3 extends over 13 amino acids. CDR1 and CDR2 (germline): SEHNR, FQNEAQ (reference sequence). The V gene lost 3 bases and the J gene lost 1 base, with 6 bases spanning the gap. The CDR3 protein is CASSFGGQETQYF. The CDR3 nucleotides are TGTGCCAGCAGCTTCGGCGGCCAAGAGACCCAGTACTTC.

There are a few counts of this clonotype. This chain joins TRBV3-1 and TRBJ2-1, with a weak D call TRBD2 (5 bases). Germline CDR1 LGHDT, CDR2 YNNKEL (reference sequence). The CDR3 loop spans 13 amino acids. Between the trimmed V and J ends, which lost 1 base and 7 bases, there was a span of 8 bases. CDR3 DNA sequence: TGTGCCAGCAGCCAAGTGAGGGCTAATGAGCAGTTCTTC. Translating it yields CASSQVRANEQFF.

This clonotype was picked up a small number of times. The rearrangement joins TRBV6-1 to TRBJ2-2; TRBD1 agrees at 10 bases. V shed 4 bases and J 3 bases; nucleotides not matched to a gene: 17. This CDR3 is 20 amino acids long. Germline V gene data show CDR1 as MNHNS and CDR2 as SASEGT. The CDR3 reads CASSVIWRGTGTGDTGELFF. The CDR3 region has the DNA TGTGCCAGCAGTGTCATTTGGCGAGGCACCGGGACAGGGGACACCGGGGAGCTGTTTTTT.

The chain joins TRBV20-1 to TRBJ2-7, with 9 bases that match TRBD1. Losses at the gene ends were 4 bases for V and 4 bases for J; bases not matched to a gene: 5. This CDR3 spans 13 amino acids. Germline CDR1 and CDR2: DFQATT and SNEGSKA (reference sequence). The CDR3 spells CSANRQGGYEQYF. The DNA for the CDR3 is TGCAGTGCTAACCGACAGGGGGGTTACGAGCAGTACTTC.

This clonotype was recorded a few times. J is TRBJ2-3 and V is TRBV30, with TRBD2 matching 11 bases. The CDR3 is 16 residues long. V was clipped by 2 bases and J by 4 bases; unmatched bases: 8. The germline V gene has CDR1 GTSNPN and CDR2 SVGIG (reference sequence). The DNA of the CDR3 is TGTGCCTGGAGTTTAGGTCTAGCGGGGGGCCCAGATACGCAGTATTTT. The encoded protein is CAWSLGLAGGPDTQYF. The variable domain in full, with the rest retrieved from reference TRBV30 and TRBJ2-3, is SQTIHQWPATLVQPVGSPLSLECTVEGTSNPNLYWYRQAAGRGLQLLFYSVGIGQISSEVPQNLSASRPQDRQFILSSKKLLLSDSGFYLCAWSLGLAGGPDTQYFGPGTRLTVL.

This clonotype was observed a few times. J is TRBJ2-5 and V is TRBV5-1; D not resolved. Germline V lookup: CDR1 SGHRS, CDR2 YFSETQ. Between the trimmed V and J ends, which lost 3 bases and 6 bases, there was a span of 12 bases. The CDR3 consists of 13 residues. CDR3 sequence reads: CASSSAGRKTQYF. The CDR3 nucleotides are TGCGCCAGCAGCTCCGCAGGAAGAAAGACCCAGTACTTC.

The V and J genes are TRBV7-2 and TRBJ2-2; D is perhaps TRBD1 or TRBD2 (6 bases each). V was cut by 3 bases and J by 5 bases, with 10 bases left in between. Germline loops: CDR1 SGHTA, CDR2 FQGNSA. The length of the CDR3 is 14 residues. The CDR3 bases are TGTGCCAGCAGCTTCGGGGGCGAGACCGGGGAGCTGTTTTTT. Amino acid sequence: CASSFGGETGELFF.